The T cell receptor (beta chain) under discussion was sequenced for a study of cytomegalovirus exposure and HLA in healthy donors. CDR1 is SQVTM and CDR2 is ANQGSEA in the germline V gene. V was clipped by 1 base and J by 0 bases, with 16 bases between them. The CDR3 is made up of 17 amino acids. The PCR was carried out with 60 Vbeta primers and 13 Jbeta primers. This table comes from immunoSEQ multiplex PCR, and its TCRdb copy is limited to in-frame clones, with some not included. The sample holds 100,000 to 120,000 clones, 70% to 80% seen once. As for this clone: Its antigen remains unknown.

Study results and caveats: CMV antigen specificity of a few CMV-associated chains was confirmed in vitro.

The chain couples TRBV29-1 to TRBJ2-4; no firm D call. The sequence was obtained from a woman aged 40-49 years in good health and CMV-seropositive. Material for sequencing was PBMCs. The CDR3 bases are TGCAGCGTTGAAGGGTATGCCGGTACTTTAGCCAAAAACATTCAGTACTTC. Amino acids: CSVEGYAGTLAKNIQYF.